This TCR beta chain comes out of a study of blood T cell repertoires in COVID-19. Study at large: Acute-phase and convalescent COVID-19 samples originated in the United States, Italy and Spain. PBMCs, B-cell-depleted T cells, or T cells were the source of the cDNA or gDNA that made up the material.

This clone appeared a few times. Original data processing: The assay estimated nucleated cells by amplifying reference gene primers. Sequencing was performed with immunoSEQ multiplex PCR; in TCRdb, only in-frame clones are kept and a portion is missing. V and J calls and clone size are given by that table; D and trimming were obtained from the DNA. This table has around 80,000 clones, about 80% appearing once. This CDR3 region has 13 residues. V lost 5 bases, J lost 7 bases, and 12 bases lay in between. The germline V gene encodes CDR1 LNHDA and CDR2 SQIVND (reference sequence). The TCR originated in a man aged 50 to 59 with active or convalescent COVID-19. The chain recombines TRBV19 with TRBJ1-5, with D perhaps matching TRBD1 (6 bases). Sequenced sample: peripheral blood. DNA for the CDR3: TGTGCCAGTAGTCAGGGGATTTGGCAGCCCCAGCATTTT. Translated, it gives CASSQGIWQPQHF.